Sequencing of this T cell receptor beta chain was carried out in a study of T cell responses to AZD1222 COVID-19 vaccine. Germline loops: CDR1 SGHRS, CDR2 YFSETQ. CDR3 length: 15 amino acids. Trimming pared 0 bases from V and 0 bases from J, leaving 7 bases between. Second-dose intervals of approximately 4 or approximately 12 weeks were pooled. The sample holds one count of this clone. Its antigen remains unknown. Method: immunoSEQ multiplex PCR; TCRdb's copy keeps in-frame clones and lacks some. The sample lists 95,000 to 150,000 clones, about 85% occurring once. Study-wide results and limits: White British ancestry dominated among donors, who included more females, and clonal diversity was possibly underestimated. Seropositive AZD1222 recipients at baseline numbered only five to seven. Regions 160-218 and 743-854 dominated among vaccine-associated CD4 TCRs spanning spike.

The sample consisted of peripheral blood, taken 28 days after the second AZD1222 dose. The TCR was taken from an adult who received the AZD1222 COVID-19 vaccine. The chain is built from TRBV5-1 and TRBJ2-1; D remains unclear. The CDR3 DNA follows: TGCGCCAGCAGCTTGGTTCGAAGCTCCTACAATGAGCAGTTCTTC. This codes for CASSLVRSSYNEQFF.